The clone carrying this T cell receptor (beta chain) was seen a handful of times. This sample was included in a study of T-cell reconstitution after alpha-beta-depleted transplantation in children. Germline CDR1 and CDR2: SGHDN and FVKESK. V lost 1 base, J lost 4 bases, and 9 bases stayed unmatched. This CDR3 has 16 residues. Library preparation (for TCRbeta) was performed with unique molecular identifiers. From the PCR reads, TCRdb called clonotypes with MiXCR, one entry per CDR3 protein. The sample has over 550,000 distinct CDR3 sequences, about 11% seen once. This TCR came from a human donor who donated a stem cell graft to a child with acute myeloid leukemia. The rearrangement links TRBV14 to TRBJ1-2; 7 bases agree with TRBD1. The material was PBMCs from the stem cell graft donor, obtained from the stem cell graft. In DNA, the CDR3 is TGTGCCAGCAGCCAAGTCACACAGGGGAGGACCTATGGCTACACCTTC. Its protein is CASSQVTQGRTYGYTF.